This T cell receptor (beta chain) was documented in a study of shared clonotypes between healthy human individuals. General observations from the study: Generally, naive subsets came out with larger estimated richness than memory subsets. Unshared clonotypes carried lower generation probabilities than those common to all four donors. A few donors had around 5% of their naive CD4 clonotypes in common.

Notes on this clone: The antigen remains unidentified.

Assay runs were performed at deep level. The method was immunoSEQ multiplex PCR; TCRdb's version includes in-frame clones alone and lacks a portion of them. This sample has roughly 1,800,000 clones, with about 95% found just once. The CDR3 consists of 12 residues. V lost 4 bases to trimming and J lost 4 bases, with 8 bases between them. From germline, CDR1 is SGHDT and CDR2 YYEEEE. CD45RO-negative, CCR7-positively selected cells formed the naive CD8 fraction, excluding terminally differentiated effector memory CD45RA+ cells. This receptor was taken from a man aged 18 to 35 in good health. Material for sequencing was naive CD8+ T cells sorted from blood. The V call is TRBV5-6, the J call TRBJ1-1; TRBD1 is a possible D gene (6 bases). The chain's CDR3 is CASSRGATEAFF. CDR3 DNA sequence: TGTGCCAGCAGCAGGGGGGCCACTGAAGCTTTCTTT.